This entry concerns a single TCR beta chain. V lost 4 bases and J 6 bases, leaving 19 bases between the germline ends. Germline CDR1 and CDR2: SGHNT and YYREEE (reference sequence). The CDR3 loop spans 16 amino acids. These data belong to a study of T-cell memory formation after mild COVID-19. The authors produced TCR alpha and TCR beta cDNA libraries with sample barcodes and UMIs by 5'RACE using constant-segment primers. TCRdb fed the 5' RACE reads into MiXCR, producing one record per CDR3 protein. The sample records 450,000 or so distinct CDR3 sequences, around 18% being singletons. Sequenced: PBMCs or a T cell subset sorted from them (not recorded which). The chain joins TRBV5-4 to TRBJ2-2, with D tentatively TRBD2 (5 bases). This TCR derives from an adult woman who had mild COVID-19 (a few samples of this study predate the infection). Cell type and time point are not known. CDR3 residues: CASSPREVRNAGELFF. DNA for the CDR3: TGTGCCAGCAGCCCTCGGGAAGTACGAAACGCCGGGGAGCTGTTTTTT. Full variable domain (remainder filled in from reference TRBV5-4 and TRBJ2-2): ETGVTQSPTHLIKTRGQQVTLRCSSQSGHNTVSWYQQALGQGPQFIFQYYREEENGRGNFPPRFSGLQFPNYSSELNVNALELDDSALYLCASSPREVRNAGELFFGEGSRLTVL.